Listed below are T cell receptor beta chains from one sample, sequenced in a study of technical replicates of blood from a handful of donors. Assay: immunoSEQ multiplex PCR; the TCRdb copy retains only in-frame clones and omits some. Here the sample spans approximately 73,000 clones, around 94% being singletons. Sequencing was performed on T cells isolated from PBMCs. The origin of the receptors is a human donor in good health. Each CDR3 is given with its conserved first and last residue. A D gene is named only where the DNA matches it firmly. Clone size, where shown, is once, few, many, or a class for clones that have expanded.

>TRBJ2-1|-|-|TRBV11-2
CASRAGLSSYNEQFF
TGTGCCAGCCGGGCAGGGCTAAGCTCCTACAATGAGCAGTTCTTC
>TRBJ2-7|-|once|TRBV5-1
CASSLVGYEQYF
TGCGCCAGCAGCTTGGTCGGCTACGAGCAGTACTTC
>TRBJ2-5|-|-|TRBV6-1
CASSNADWETQYF
TGTGCCAGCAGCAATGCAGATTGGGAGACCCAGTACTTC
>TRBJ2-1|TRBD1|-|TRBV2
CASSGQGVRGYNEQFF
TGTGCCAGCAGTGGACAGGGGGTAAGGGGCTACAATGAGCAGTTCTTC
>TRBJ1-5|-|-|TRBV30
CAWSGDTSNQPQHF
TGTGCCTGGAGCGGGGACACTAGCAATCAGCCCCAGCATTTT
>TRBJ2-4|-|-|TRBV11-3
CASSFSGRGNIQYF
TGTGCCAGCAGCTTTTCAGGGCGCGGTAACATTCAGTACTTC
>TRBJ1-2|TRBD1|-|TRBV27
CASSTTGGGGYTF
TGTGCCAGCAGTACAACAGGGGGGGGCGGCTACACCTTC
>TRBJ2-1|TRBD2|-|TRBV29-1
CSVPGLAGDYNEQFF
TGCAGCGTTCCTGGACTAGCGGGAGATTACAATGAGCAGTTCTTC
>TRBJ2-1|TRBD2|-|TRBV20-1
CSAPAGTEQFF
TGCAGTGCTCCAGCGGGAACTGAGCAGTTCTTC
>TRBJ2-7|-|-|TRBV15
CATSRDRGNREQYF
TGTGCCACCAGCAGAGATAGGGGCAACCGGGAGCAGTACTTC
>TRBJ2-5|TRBD1|once|TRBV11-3
CATQGQGSIQYF
TGTGCCACCCAAGGACAGGGGAGCATCCAGTACTTC
>TRBJ1-5|TRBD1|-|TRBV9
CASTATGAHNQPQHF
TGTGCCAGCACCGCGACAGGGGCCCATAATCAGCCCCAGCATTTT
>TRBJ2-7|-|-|TRBV7-6
CASSPDGLYEQYF
TGTGCCAGCAGCCCCGACGGACTCTACGAGCAGTACTTC
>TRBJ2-7|TRBD1|-|TRBV10-1
CASSELQGVGEQYF
TGCGCCAGCAGTGAGTTACAGGGGGTTGGCGAGCAGTACTTC
>TRBJ1-5|TRBD1|-|TRBV7-6
CASSLTRGSQPQHF
TGTGCCAGCAGCTTAACCAGGGGGTCTCAGCCCCAGCATTTT
>TRBJ1-1|TRBD1|-|TRBV6-5
CASSPGTGPTEAFF
TGTGCCAGCAGTCCCGGGACAGGGCCCACTGAAGCTTTCTTT
>TRBJ2-1|TRBD1|-|TRBV27
CASSFEGTAYNEQFF
TGTGCCAGCAGTTTCGAGGGGACAGCCTACAATGAGCAGTTCTTC
>TRBJ2-1|TRBD2|-|TRBV11-2
CASSLAPSGTYREQFF
TGTGCCAGCAGCTTAGCCCCTAGCGGGACTTATCGTGAGCAGTTCTTC
>TRBJ1-2|TRBD1|-|TRBV2
CASSGQGASYGYTF
TGTGCCAGCAGTGGACAGGGGGCCAGCTATGGCTACACCTTC
>TRBJ2-3|-|-|TRBV19
CASSIGLPDTQYF
TGTGCCAGTAGTATAGGACTGCCGGATACGCAGTATTTT
>TRBJ2-5|TRBD1|once|TRBV11-2
CASSYTGTEQETQYF
TGTGCCAGCAGCTATACCGGGACAGAACAAGAGACCCAGTACTTC
>TRBJ1-1|-|-|TRBV9
CASSVVTYQNTEAFF
TGTGCCAGCAGCGTAGTAACCTATCAGAACACTGAAGCTTTCTTT
>TRBJ2-1|TRBD1|-|TRBV30
CAWSSRWDRADNEQFF
TGTGCCTGGAGCAGCCGCTGGGACAGAGCCGACAATGAGCAGTTCTTC
>TRBJ2-7|-|-|TRBV19
CASSISSDTYEQYF
TGTGCCAGTAGTATATCCTCAGATACCTACGAGCAGTACTTC
>TRBJ1-2|TRBD1|-|TRBV9
CASSPGQGGYGYTF
TGTGCCAGCAGCCCAGGACAGGGTGGCTATGGCTACACCTTC
>TRBJ2-7|-|-|TRBV6-5
CASSYVTTPRLYEQYF
TGTGCCAGCAGTTATGTCACTACCCCACGACTTTACGAGCAGTACTTC
>TRBJ1-1|-|-|TRBV29-1
CSVEQGGLTEAFF
TGCAGCGTTGAGCAGGGAGGATTAACTGAAGCTTTCTTT
>TRBJ1-2|-|-|TRBV6-5
CASNALRGDNYGYTF
TGTGCCAGCAACGCTCTCCGGGGGGATAACTATGGCTACACCTTC
>TRBJ1-2|-|-|TRBV29-1
CSYHQDYGYTF
TGCAGTTACCATCAGGACTATGGCTACACCTTC
>TRBJ2-7|-|once|TRBV29-1
CSVRTEGSYEQYF
TGCAGCGTCCGGACCGAGGGCTCCTACGAGCAGTACTTC
>TRBJ1-2|-|-|TRBV7-3
CASSQSTGYGYTF
TGTGCCAGCAGTCAATCGACAGGCTATGGCTACACCTTC
>TRBJ2-7|-|-|TRBV11-1
CASSNTWANPYEQYF
TGTGCCAGCAGCAATACTTGGGCTAATCCCTACGAGCAGTACTTC
>TRBJ2-3|TRBD2|-|TRBV11-2
CASRGLAGRLDTQYF
TGTGCCAGCAGAGGACTAGCGGGAAGGTTAGATACGCAGTATTTT
>TRBJ2-1|-|-|TRBV6-6
CASSYSGGPYNEQFF
TGTGCCAGCAGTTACTCCGGCGGGCCTTACAATGAGCAGTTCTTC
>TRBJ2-7|-|-|TRBV19
CASSPGLPYEQYF
TGTGCCAGTAGTCCGGGACTCCCGTACGAGCAGTACTTC
>TRBJ2-7|-|few|TRBV27
CASSLYGSFYEQYF
TGTGCCAGCAGTTTATACGGGAGTTTCTACGAGCAGTACTTC
>TRBJ2-1|-|-|TRBV2
CASSASWEQFF
TGTGCCAGCAGTGCTAGTTGGGAGCAGTTCTTC
>TRBJ1-5|-|-|TRBV18
CASSPYGGESNQPQHF
TGTGCCAGCTCACCGTACGGGGGAGAGAGCAATCAGCCCCAGCATTTT
>TRBJ1-5|-|once|TRBV6-1
CASSFQQTVNQPQHF
TGTGCCAGCAGTTTTCAGCAGACAGTCAATCAGCCCCAGCATTTT
>TRBJ2-1|TRBD2|-|TRBV5-1
CASSSGTSAYNEQFF
TGCGCCAGCAGCTCCGGGACTAGCGCCTACAATGAGCAGTTCTTC
>TRBJ2-1|TRBD2|-|TRBV5-1
CASSLTSGKNNEQFF
TGCGCCAGCAGCTTGACTAGCGGGAAAAACAATGAGCAGTTCTTC
>TRBJ1-3|TRBD1|-|TRBV4-1
CASSYGQDYGNTIYF
TGCGCCAGCAGTTATGGACAGGACTACGGAAACACCATATATTTT